This T cell receptor (beta chain) originates from a study of cytomegalovirus exposure and HLA in healthy donors. Study findings and constraints: An apparent linkage of common viral pathogens to several of the most significant clusters emerged in a later analysis. A later analysis linked a missense DCLRE1C variant to TCR beta V- and J-gene trimming. Later analysis identified about 17,000 TCR beta sequences associated with HLA alleles, using a false discovery rate threshold of 0.05. Most likely, a cluster of highly shared sequence variants arose as a sequencing artifact.

A remark on this clone: Its cognate antigen is unknown.

This CDR3 spans 13 amino acids. Deletions cut 6 bases from V and 2 bases from J, with 10 bases between. Germline lookup yields CDR1 MDHEN and CDR2 SYDVKM. Both 60 Vbeta primers and 13 Jbeta primers went into the PCR. Data came from immunoSEQ multiplex PCR; TCRdb stores just in-frame clones and leaves some out. The sample shows over 20,000 clones, nearly 80% of them seen only once. V is TRBV28 and J is TRBJ2-5; a weak D match, TRBD1 (6 bases). This TCR came from a male donor in good health and CMV-seronegative. Sequencing was performed on PBMCs. The CDR3 protein is CASSSGQQETQYF. As DNA, the CDR3 is TGTGCCAGCAGCAGCGGACAGCAAGAGACCCAGTACTTC.